This T cell receptor beta chain emerged from a study of blood T cell repertoires in COVID-19. The wider study: Sources were T cells, B-cell-depleted T cells, or PBMCs; the material itself was cDNA or gDNA.

Assay used: immunoSEQ multiplex PCR; TCRdb lists only in-frame clones, some missing. The sample includes tens of thousands of clones, approximately 88% of them seen just once. The sequencing sample was made of peripheral blood. The TCR comes from a man aged 45-65 years with acute or convalescent COVID-19.

The CDR3 sequence is CSASPAAGGKETQYF. The DNA for the CDR3 is TGCAGTGCTAGTCCTGCGGCAGGGGGCAAAGAGACCCAGTACTTC. The chain joins TRBV20-1 to TRBJ2-5, with TRBD1 identical over 8 bases. This CDR3 has 15 amino acids. Germline V lookup: CDR1 DFQATT, CDR2 SNEGSKA (reference sequence). The V and J ends lost 3 bases and 3 bases, in that order; junction bases with no gene match: 9.